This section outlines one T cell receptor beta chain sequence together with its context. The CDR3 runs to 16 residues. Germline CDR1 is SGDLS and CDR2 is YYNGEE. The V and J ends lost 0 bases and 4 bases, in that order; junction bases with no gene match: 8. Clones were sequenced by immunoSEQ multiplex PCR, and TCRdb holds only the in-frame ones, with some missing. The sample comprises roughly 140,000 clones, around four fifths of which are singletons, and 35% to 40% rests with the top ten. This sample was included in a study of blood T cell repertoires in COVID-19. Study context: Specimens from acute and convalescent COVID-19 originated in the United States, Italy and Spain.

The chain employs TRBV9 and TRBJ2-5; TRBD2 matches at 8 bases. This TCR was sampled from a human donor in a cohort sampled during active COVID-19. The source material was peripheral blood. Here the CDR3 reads CASSVGDSGGPETQYF. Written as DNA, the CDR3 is TGTGCCAGCAGCGTAGGGGATTCGGGGGGGCCAGAGACCCAGTACTTC.